The rows below give T cell receptor beta chains drawn from one sample of a study of naive and memory T cell subsets. TCRdb recomputed calls from the 5' RACE reads with MiXCR, one row per CDR3 protein. The sample lists tens of thousands of distinct CDR3 sequences, more than 6.5% occurring once. The receptors were gathered from a female donor in good health. The CDR3 runs from the conserved cysteine through the conserved F or W. A D gene is named only where the DNA matches it firmly. Size is omitted from some rows. Given values are once, few, many or a class for expanded clones.

size,V,D,J,CDR3,DNA
-,TRBV14,-,TRBJ2-7,CASSQDSPRLVGTEQYF,TGTGCCAGCAGCCAAGATAGCCCTCGCCTCGTGGGGACCGAGCAGTACTTC
many,TRBV10-3,-,TRBJ1-5,CAIQEGDRQPQHF,TGTGCCATTCAAGAGGGGGACCGACAGCCCCAGCATTTT
few,TRBV6-5,TRBD1,TRBJ1-1,CASSYWGPGQGEAFF,TGTGCCAGCAGTTACTGGGGACCGGGACAGGGTGAAGCTTTCTTT
few,TRBV15,-,TRBJ2-7,CATSRGAGQDEQYF,TGTGCCACCAGCAGAGGGGCAGGGCAGGACGAGCAGTACTTC
-,TRBV19,-,TRBJ2-1,CASNPSAQGLYNEQFF,TGTGCCAGTAATCCCTCCGCGCAGGGTCTATACAATGAGCAGTTCTTC
few,TRBV29-1,-,TRBJ2-1,CSVEDSSSYNEQFF,TGCAGCGTTGAAGACAGCAGCTCCTACAATGAGCAGTTCTTC
few,TRBV13,-,TRBJ2-7,CASSLAGSYEQYF,TGTGCCAGCAGCTTAGCAGGGAGCTACGAGCAGTACTTC
-,TRBV12-3/TRBV12-4,TRBD1,TRBJ1-2,CASSGTDYGYTF,TGTGCCAGCAGCGGGACAGACTATGGCTACACCTTC
many,TRBV12-3/TRBV12-4,-,TRBJ1-5,CASRVSYSNQPQHF,TGTGCCAGCCGCGTGAGTTATAGCAATCAGCCCCAGCATTTT
many,TRBV7-9,TRBD1,TRBJ1-1,CASSLQGVEAFF,TGTGCCAGCAGCTTACAGGGGGTGGAAGCTTTCTTT
-,TRBV11-2,-,TRBJ2-7,CASSLEGDPRRQYF,TGTGCCAGCAGCTTAGAGGGGGATCCAAGGCGGCAGTACTTC
few,TRBV6-5,TRBD1,TRBJ1-2,CASSLAGDRYGYTF,TGTGCCAGCAGCCTAGCGGGGGACAGATATGGCTACACCTTC
few,TRBV11-2,-,TRBJ2-2,CASSSLTGELFF,TGTGCCAGCAGCTCGTTGACCGGGGAGCTGTTTTTT
few,TRBV14,-,TRBJ2-3,CASSPNLKDTQYF,TGTGCCAGCAGCCCAAACTTAAAAGATACGCAGTATTTT
many,TRBV29-1,-,TRBJ2-3,CSVDPGAADTQYF,TGCAGCGTTGATCCGGGGGCGGCAGATACGCAGTATTTT
few,TRBV28,-,TRBJ2-7,CASSLRVSASYEQYF,TGTGCCAGCAGTTTAAGGGTCAGCGCCTCCTACGAGCAGTACTTC
-,TRBV28,-,TRBJ2-7,CASSLTENYEQYF,TGTGCCAGCAGTCTGACAGAAAACTACGAGCAGTACTTC
few,TRBV9,-,TRBJ2-5,CASSVGNPEETQYF,TGTGCCAGCAGCGTAGGTAACCCGGAAGAGACCCAGTACTTC
few,TRBV28,-,TRBJ2-3,CASSPSQGRVSTDTQYF,TGTGCCAGCAGTCCCTCGCAGGGGCGGGTCAGCACAGATACGCAGTATTTT
few,TRBV20-1,TRBD1,TRBJ2-1,CSARDRTGYNEQFF,TGCAGTGCTAGAGATCGGACAGGATACAATGAGCAGTTCTTC
few,TRBV10-1,-,TRBJ2-2,CASSVSVDGELFF,TGCGCCAGCAGTGTGTCGGTGGACGGGGAGCTGTTTTTT
few,TRBV7-9,-,TRBJ1-2,CASSLPAGYTF,TGTGCCAGCAGCTTACCCGCTGGCTACACCTTC
many,TRBV2,-,TRBJ2-5,CASSEDRAEETQYF,TGTGCCAGCAGTGAAGACAGGGCGGAAGAGACCCAGTACTTC
many,TRBV29-1,-,TRBJ1-2,CSVVGPAFNYGYTF,TGCAGCGTTGTTGGACCGGCTTTTAACTATGGCTACACCTTC
-,TRBV28,TRBD1,TRBJ1-6,CASRHDRGHNSPLHF,TGTGCCAGCAGACATGACAGGGGGCATAATTCACCCCTCCACTTT
few,TRBV20-1,TRBD2,TRBJ2-3,CSVPSGEYIIDTQYF,TGCAGTGTCCCTAGCGGAGAATATATTATAGATACGCAGTATTTT
-,TRBV28,-,TRBJ2-7,CASSDLGGRYEQYF,TGTGCCAGCAGTGATCTCGGGGGCCGGTACGAGCAGTACTTC
-,TRBV2,TRBD2,TRBJ2-1,CASSVPYGGSGGHEQFF,TGTGCCAGCAGTGTTCCCTATGGGGGTAGCGGGGGACATGAGCAGTTCTTC
-,TRBV3-1,TRBD2,TRBJ2-5,CASSQDKLAGSGETQYF,TGTGCCAGCAGCCAAGATAAACTAGCGGGCAGCGGGGAGACCCAGTACTTC
many,TRBV29-1,TRBD1,TRBJ1-2,CSEQQGLGYGYTF,TGCAGCGAACAACAGGGGCTTGGCTATGGCTACACCTTC
-,TRBV5-5,TRBD1,TRBJ2-1,CASSLAQGRNEQFF,TGTGCCAGCAGCTTGGCACAGGGGCGTAATGAGCAGTTCTTC
many,TRBV14,TRBD1,TRBJ1-1,CASSQDGQGARTEAFF,TGTGCCAGCAGCCAAGACGGGCAGGGGGCGCGTACTGAAGCTTTCTTT
many,TRBV6-5,-,TRBJ2-1,CASSMEGLDHNEQFF,TGTGCCAGCAGTATGGAGGGACTGGACCACAATGAGCAGTTCTTC